Sequencing of this TCR beta chain was carried out in a study of cytomegalovirus exposure and HLA in healthy donors. Study results and limitations: Per a later analysis, HLA-associated TCR beta chains showed more clonal expansion than other, equally common TCR beta chains. Later analysis identified a missense DCLRE1C variant that was linked to TCR beta V- and J-gene trimming. Looking again later, the authors saw that most CMV-associated TCR beta chains seemed HLA-restricted.

V gave up 0 bases and J gave up 0 bases; unmatched junction bases: 3. The CDR3 has 15 amino acids. Germline V gives CDR1 SGHRS, CDR2 YFSETQ. Vbeta (60) and Jbeta (13) primers were used in the PCR. Clones were sequenced by immunoSEQ multiplex PCR, and TCRdb holds only the in-frame ones, with some missing. This sample carries about 39,000 clones, with around 3.1% going to the ten biggest clones. A note on this clone: Its cognate antigen is unknown.

Sequenced input: PBMCs. The TCR sequence derives from a young woman in good health and CMV-seropositive. The chain uses TRBV5-1 and TRBJ2-7; TRBD1 aligns across 7 bases. The CDR3 region has the DNA TGCGCCAGCAGCTTGGTCCAGGGGGACTCCTACGAGCAGTACTTC. Protein product: CASSLVQGDSYEQYF. Full variable domain (missing parts from reference TRBV5-1 and TRBJ2-7): KAGVTQTPRYLIKTRGQQVTLSCSPISGHRSVSWYQQTPGQGLQFLFEYFSETQRNKGNFPGRFSGRQFSNSRSEMNVSTLELGDSALYLCASSLVQGDSYEQYFGPGTRLTVT.